This record concerns one TCR beta chain sequence. The CDR3 is made up of 16 amino acids. The germline gives CDR1 MNHNS, CDR2 SASEGT. The junction had 14 bases not matched to a gene; V was cut back by 5 bases and J by 7 bases. Among the patients, none had received any treatment before thyroid surgery. The sample originates from a study of metastatic and nonmetastatic thyroid tumors. TCRdb reprocessed the PCR reads via MiXCR. The table includes roughly 8,400 clones, approximately 30% detected once. V and J are TRBV6-1 and TRBJ2-1, with 7 nucleotides matching TRBD2. The receptor was derived from a female donor with papillary thyroid cancer or a benign thyroid nodule (not recorded which). Some clones in this sample may be carry-over from other donors' samples. The sample taken for sequencing was tumor tissue. Written as DNA, the CDR3 is TGTGCCAGCAGTCGCGGCTCGAGCGGGATGGGTAATGAGCAGTTCTTC. Amino acids: CASSRGSSGMGNEQFF.